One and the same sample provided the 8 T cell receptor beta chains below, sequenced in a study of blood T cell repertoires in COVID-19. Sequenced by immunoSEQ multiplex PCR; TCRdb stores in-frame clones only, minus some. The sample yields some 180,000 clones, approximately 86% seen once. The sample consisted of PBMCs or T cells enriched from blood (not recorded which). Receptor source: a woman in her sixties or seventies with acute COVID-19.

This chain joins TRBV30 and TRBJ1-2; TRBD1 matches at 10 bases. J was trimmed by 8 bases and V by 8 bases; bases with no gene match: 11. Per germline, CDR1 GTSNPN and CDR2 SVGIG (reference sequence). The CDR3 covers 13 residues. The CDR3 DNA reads TGTGCCCAACGACAGGGGGCGACGGTCGGCTACACCTTC. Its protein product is CAQRQGATVGYTF.

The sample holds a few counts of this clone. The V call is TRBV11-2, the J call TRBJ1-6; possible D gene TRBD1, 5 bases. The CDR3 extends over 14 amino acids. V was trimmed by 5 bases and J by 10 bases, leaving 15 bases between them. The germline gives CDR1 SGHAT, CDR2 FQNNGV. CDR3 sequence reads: CASSNEGRASPLHF. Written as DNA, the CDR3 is TGTGCCAGCAGCAACGAGGGGAGGGCGTCACCCCTCCACTTT.

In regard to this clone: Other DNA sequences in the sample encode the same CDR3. The CDR3 loop reads CASSVSGTGNSPLHF. The CDR3 DNA reads TGTGCCAGCAGCGTATCGGGGACTGGCAATTCACCCCTCCACTTT. The chain combines TRBV9 with TRBJ1-6; perhaps TRBD1 as D (5 bases). This CDR3 has 15 amino acids. Germline V CDR1 and CDR2: SGDLS, YYNGEE. Trimming removed 1 base at V and 7 bases at J, with 12 bases between.

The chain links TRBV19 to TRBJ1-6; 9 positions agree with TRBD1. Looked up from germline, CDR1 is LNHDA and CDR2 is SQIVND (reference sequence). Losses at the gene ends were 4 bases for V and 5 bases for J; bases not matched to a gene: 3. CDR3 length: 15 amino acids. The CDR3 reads CASSKQGAHNSPLHF. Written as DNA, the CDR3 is TGTGCCAGTAGTAAACAGGGGGCGCATAATTCACCCCTCCACTTT.

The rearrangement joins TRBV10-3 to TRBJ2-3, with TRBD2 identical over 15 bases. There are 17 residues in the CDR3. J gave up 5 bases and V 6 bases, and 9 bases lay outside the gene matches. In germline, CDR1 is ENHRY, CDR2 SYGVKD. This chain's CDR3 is CAIRGGLAGGVRDTQYF. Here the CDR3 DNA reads TGTGCCATCAGAGGAGGACTAGCGGGGGGGGTGAGAGATACGCAGTATTTT.

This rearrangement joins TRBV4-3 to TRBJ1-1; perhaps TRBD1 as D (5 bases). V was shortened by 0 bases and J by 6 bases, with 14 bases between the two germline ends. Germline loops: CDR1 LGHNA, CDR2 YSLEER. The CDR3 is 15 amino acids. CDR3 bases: TGCGCCAGCAGCCAAGAGAGCCAGGGTGGTTCTGAAGCTTTCTTT. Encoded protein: CASSQESQGGSEAFF.

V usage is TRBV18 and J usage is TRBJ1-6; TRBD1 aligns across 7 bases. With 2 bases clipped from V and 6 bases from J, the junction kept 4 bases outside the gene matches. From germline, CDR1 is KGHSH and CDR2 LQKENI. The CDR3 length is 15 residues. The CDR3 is CASSPSTGVNSPLHF. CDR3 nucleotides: TGTGCCAGCTCACCATCTACAGGGGTTAATTCACCCCTCCACTTT. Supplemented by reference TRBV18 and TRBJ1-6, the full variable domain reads NAGVMQNPRHLVRRRGQEARLRCSPMKGHSHVYWYRQLPEEGLKFMVYLQKENIIDESGMPKERFSAEFPKEGPSILRIQQVVRGDSAAYFCASSPSTGVNSPLHFGNGTRLTVT.

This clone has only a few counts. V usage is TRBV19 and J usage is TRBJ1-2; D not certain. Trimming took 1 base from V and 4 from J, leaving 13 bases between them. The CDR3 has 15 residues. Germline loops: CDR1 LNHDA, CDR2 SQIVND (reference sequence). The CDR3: CASSIGTDRPYGYTF. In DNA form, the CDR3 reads TGTGCCAGTAGTATAGGCACAGACCGTCCCTATGGCTACACCTTC.